These T cell receptor beta chains were read from a single sample in a study of glioma-infiltrating T cells after dendritic cell vaccination. Measured with immunoSEQ multiplex PCR; TCRdb has only the in-frame clones, and not every one. Of roughly 80,000 clones listed, around 87% are singletons. The specimen was blood, collected after dendritic cell vaccination. The receptors derive from a human donor with glioblastoma. The CDR3 runs from the conserved cysteine through the conserved F or W. The D gene is left open where the match is weak. A row's size may be missing; if present it is once, few, many or a size class.

cdr3_aa cdr3_nt j_call v_call clone_size d_call
CASSGGPGRAGTDTQYF TGTGCCAGCAGTGGAGGCCCTGGCAGGGCTGGCACAGATACGCAGTATTTT TRBJ2-3 TRBV2 once NA
CASSEGLYNEQFF TGTGCCAGCAGCGAGGGTCTATACAATGAGCAGTTCTTC TRBJ2-1 TRBV2 NA NA
CASSLARFLADQETQYF TGTGCCAGCAGCTTAGCGCGTTTCCTAGCGGACCAAGAGACCCAGTACTTC TRBJ2-5 TRBV7-9 once TRBD2
CASSIAQGTEAFF TGTGCCAGTAGTATCGCCCAGGGTACTGAAGCTTTCTTT TRBJ1-1 TRBV19 NA NA
CASSYSGTGGEQYF TGTGCCAGCAGTTACTCTGGGACAGGGGGAGAGCAGTACTTC TRBJ2-5 TRBV6-5 NA TRBD1
CASSQEASRDEQFF TGTGCCAGCAGCCAAGAGGCTAGCCGGGATGAGCAGTTCTTC TRBJ2-1 TRBV14 NA NA
CASSDYSSSSPLHF TGTGCCAGCAGTGATTACTCTAGTAGTTCACCCCTCCACTTT TRBJ1-6 TRBV6-1 NA NA
CASSLGTGGTDTQYF TGCGCCAGCAGCTTGGGGACAGGGGGCACAGATACGCAGTATTTT TRBJ2-3 TRBV5-1 NA TRBD1
CASSETALGEAFF TGTGCCAGCAGTGAGACAGCTCTTGGGGAAGCTTTCTTT TRBJ1-1 TRBV25-1 NA NA
CASSFPGQNTEAFF TGTGCCAGCTCGTTTCCGGGACAGAACACTGAAGCTTTCTTT TRBJ1-1 TRBV18 NA NA
CASSISATNEKLFF TGTGCCAGCAGTATCTCGGCAACTAATGAAAAACTGTTTTTT TRBJ1-4 TRBV6-1 NA NA
CASSLYRAASGGHYEQYF TGTGCCAGCAGCCTCTACCGGGCCGCTAGCGGGGGACACTACGAGCAGTACTTC TRBJ2-7 TRBV27 NA TRBD2
CASSVRTLTDTQYF TGTGCCAGTAGTGTACGGACACTCACAGATACGCAGTATTTT TRBJ2-3 TRBV19 NA NA
CASSVNTGSSYGYTF TGCGCCAGCAGCGTAAACACAGGGAGTAGCTATGGCTACACCTTC TRBJ1-2 TRBV5-1 once NA
CASIYGKETQYF TGTGCCAGCATCTACGGGAAAGAGACCCAGTACTTC TRBJ2-5 TRBV6-5 NA NA
CASSGLAAQETQYF TGTGCCAGCAGTGGGCTAGCGGCACAAGAGACCCAGTACTTC TRBJ2-5 TRBV6-1 NA TRBD2
CASSLQGAAGDTQYF TGTGCCAGCAGCTTACAGGGGGCCGCAGGAGATACGCAGTATTTT TRBJ2-3 TRBV7-2 NA TRBD1
CASSYFNEQYF TGTGCCAGCAGTTACTTCAACGAGCAGTACTTC TRBJ2-7 TRBV6-5 NA NA
CASSPLSGYEQYF TGTGCCAGCTCACCACTGTCCGGGTACGAGCAGTACTTC TRBJ2-7 TRBV18 NA NA
CASSFSGRPNNEQFF TGTGCCAGCAGCTTTAGCGGGAGGCCCAACAATGAGCAGTTCTTC TRBJ2-1 TRBV7-2 NA TRBD2
CASSLESRAGNTIYF TGTGCCAGCAGCTTAGAAAGCAGGGCTGGAAACACCATATATTTT TRBJ1-3 TRBV7-2 NA NA
CASSSLRRTSTDTQYF TGTGCCAGCAGCTCCTTGAGGCGAACTAGCACAGATACGCAGTATTTT TRBJ2-3 TRBV7-8 NA NA
CASSLTSGSYEQYF TGTGCCAGCAGTTTAACTAGCGGGAGCTACGAGCAGTACTTC TRBJ2-7 TRBV27 NA TRBD2
CASSGPPSTSGRAKQFF TGCGCCAGCAGTGGTCCCCCCTCGACTAGCGGGAGGGCGAAGCAGTTCTTC TRBJ2-1 TRBV10-1 NA TRBD2
CASSVGGTTGNTIYF TGTGCCAGCAGCGTAGGGGGGACAACTGGAAACACCATATATTTT TRBJ1-3 TRBV9 NA NA
CASSPSPQAYEQYF TGTGCCAGCTCACCAAGTCCGCAGGCCTACGAGCAGTACTTC TRBJ2-7 TRBV18 NA NA
CASRPTGSPSYGYTF TGTGCCAGCAGGCCGACAGGGAGCCCGAGCTATGGCTACACCTTC TRBJ1-2 TRBV5-8 NA TRBD1
CASSSSGNTGELFF TGTGCCAGCAGCAGTAGCGGGAACACCGGGGAGCTGTTTTTT TRBJ2-2 TRBV6-5 NA NA
CASNRDRGSQPQHF TGTGCCAGCAATCGGGACAGGGGATCTCAGCCCCAGCATTTT TRBJ1-5 TRBV2 NA TRBD1
CSVAGDGYTF TGCAGCGTTGCGGGGGATGGCTACACCTTC TRBJ1-2 TRBV29-1 once NA
CASSPRDRGRNTEAFF TGTGCCAGCTCACCCCGGGACAGGGGGCGGAACACTGAAGCTTTCTTT TRBJ1-1 TRBV18 NA TRBD1
CASSIGQGSTDTQYF TGTGCCAGTAGTATAGGACAGGGAAGCACAGATACGCAGTATTTT TRBJ2-3 TRBV19 NA TRBD1
CASSQGGRAYGQYF TGCGCCAGCAGCCAAGGAGGCAGGGCCTACGGGCAGTACTTC TRBJ2-7 TRBV4-1 NA NA
CASSPGHGSSGANVLTF TGTGCCAGCAGCCCGGGACACGGTTCCTCTGGGGCCAACGTCCTGACTTTC TRBJ2-6 TRBV9 NA NA
CAWRKQQGQNEKLFF TGTGCCTGGAGGAAACAACAGGGTCAAAATGAAAAACTGTTTTTT TRBJ1-4 TRBV30 NA NA
CASSPDSTSGDEQFF TGTGCCAGCAGCCCTGATTCGACTAGCGGCGATGAGCAGTTCTTC TRBJ2-1 TRBV6-5 NA TRBD2
CASSSGAGSYGYTF TGTGCCAGTAGTTCCGGTGCGGGGTCCTATGGCTACACCTTC TRBJ1-2 TRBV19 NA NA
CASSLVQATEAFF TGCGCCAGCAGCTTGGTACAGGCCACTGAAGCTTTCTTT TRBJ1-1 TRBV5-1 NA NA
CSVEGRQGASWEAFF TGCAGCGTTGAAGGACGGCAGGGGGCTTCTTGGGAAGCTTTCTTT TRBJ1-1 TRBV29-1 NA TRBD1
CASSLDGQGFLSTDTQYF TGTGCCAGCAGCTTGGACGGACAGGGGTTTCTTAGCACAGATACGCAGTATTTT TRBJ2-3 TRBV5-6 NA TRBD1
CASSLSGTGQVGEQFF TGTGCCAGCAGTCTTTCCGGGACAGGGCAGGTGGGTGAGCAGTTCTTC TRBJ2-1 TRBV27 NA TRBD1
CASSEGVEGVNQPQHF TGTGCCAGCAGTGAAGGTGTAGAAGGGGTCAATCAGCCCCAGCATTTT TRBJ1-5 TRBV6-9 NA NA
CASGGDGDQPQHF TGTGCAAGCGGAGGGGATGGGGATCAGCCCCAGCATTTT TRBJ1-5 TRBV2 once NA
CASSEKGQRYF TGTGCCAGCAGTGAAAAGGGACAGAGGTATTTT TRBJ1-3 TRBV6-1 once TRBD1
CASSWGDRGADTEAFF TGCGCCAGCAGCTGGGGGGACAGGGGGGCAGACACTGAAGCTTTCTTT TRBJ1-1 TRBV5-1 once TRBD1
CASSFQGASTEAFF TGCGCCAGCAGCTTCCAGGGGGCCTCCACTGAAGCTTTCTTT TRBJ1-1 TRBV5-1 once TRBD1
CSVGGGGGVYGYTF TGCAGCGTGGGGGGGGGAGGAGGGGTGTATGGCTACACCTTC TRBJ1-2 TRBV29-1 NA NA
CASSFGQPPTYEQYF TGCGCCAGCAGCTTTGGACAGCCCCCAACCTACGAGCAGTACTTC TRBJ2-7 TRBV5-1 NA NA
CASSTGDSRYYEQYF TGTGCCAGCAGCACAGGGGACTCAAGGTACTACGAGCAGTACTTC TRBJ2-7 TRBV4-2 NA NA
CDRRLPVYEQYF TGTGACCGGAGGCTCCCCGTTTACGAGCAGTACTTC TRBJ2-7 TRBV21-1 NA NA
CASSFDPFGGNYNEQFF TGTGCCAGCAGTTTCGACCCCTTCGGAGGAAACTACAATGAGCAGTTCTTC TRBJ2-1 TRBV27 once NA
CASSVTGGSSPLHF TGTGCCAGCAGCGTCACAGGGGGTAGTTCACCCCTCCACTTT TRBJ1-6 TRBV7-3 NA TRBD1
CASSQEGAVYEQYF TGCGCCAGCAGCCAGGAGGGGGCTGTCTACGAGCAGTACTTC TRBJ2-7 TRBV5-1 NA NA
CASRGHGANVLTF TGTGCCAGCAGGGGGCATGGGGCCAACGTCCTGACTTTC TRBJ2-6 TRBV2 NA NA
CASSLGLAGPSYEQYF TGTGCCAGCAGTTTGGGCCTAGCGGGGCCCTCCTACGAGCAGTACTTC TRBJ2-7 TRBV27 NA TRBD2
CSAGQGALSYNEQFF TGCAGCGCGGGACAGGGGGCCCTGTCCTACAATGAGCAGTTCTTC TRBJ2-1 TRBV29-1 NA TRBD1
CASSFTQSTEAFF TGTGCCAGCAGCTTTACACAGAGCACTGAAGCTTTCTTT TRBJ1-1 TRBV11-3 NA NA
CASSVGGADTEAFF TGTGCCAGCTCAGTGGGGGGGGCGGACACTGAAGCTTTCTTT TRBJ1-1 TRBV18 NA NA